Detailed here is one T cell receptor (beta chain). Its antigen is not known. The record originates from a study of shared clonotypes between healthy human individuals. Only in-frame clones appear in the TCRdb table, and some are missing; sequencing was by immunoSEQ multiplex PCR. The sample lists roughly 2,500,000 clones; roughly 93% were seen once. CDR3 size: 14 residues. Per germline, CDR1 MNHEY and CDR2 SVGAGI. After removal of 5 bases from V and 8 bases from J, the junction contained 9 bases not matched to a gene. Notes on the study in general: When naive CD4 clonotypes were compared across a few donors, approximately 4.9% were shared.

This TCR came from a man between 18 and 35 years old in good health. Some clones in this sample may be carry-over from other donors' samples. V usage is TRBV6-5 and J usage is TRBJ1-2; 9 bases match TRBD1. The specimen sequenced was naive CD4+ T cells from PBMCs. Subset in this sample: CD45RA+ positively selected. The CDR3 DNA follows: TGTGCCAGCAGTCACCGGGACAGGGAAGGGGGCTACACCTTC. Protein sequence: CASSHRDREGGYTF.